This T cell receptor beta chain comes out of a study of vaccination effects on CD4 cells after COVID-19. About the study: Among convalescent patients, two provided samples 16 days and one week before vaccination.

This table comes from immunoSEQ multiplex PCR, and its TCRdb copy is limited to in-frame clones, with some not included. Here the sample spans about 70,000 clones, roughly two thirds being singletons. The ViraFEST assay expanded antigen-specific CD4+ T cells with viral peptide pools before sequencing. Around day 10 of culture, CD4+ T cells were separated out. SARS-CoV-2 infection was confirmed by PCR in the person between March and December 2020. Cultures given an HIV-1 Nef peptide pool acted as the negative control. The CDR3 is made up of 15 amino acids. Germline V gene lookup returns CDR1 LNHDA and CDR2 SQIVND (reference sequence). Trimming left V 5 bases short and J 0 bases short, with 8 bases between. Points from the study as a whole: Convalescents' post-vaccination spike-reactive clones were chiefly new, vaccine-induced ones. By a late point after vaccination, infection- and vaccine-induced clones had shrunk markedly through clonal contraction.

Of note for this clone: Its antigen is not identified.

The chain couples TRBV19 to TRBJ1-6; D not resolved. The clonotype originates from a human donor who had a prior SARS-CoV-2 infection. The sample was CD4+ T cells from PBMCs cultured with HIV peptides, taken before COVID-19 vaccination. Subset given: HIV-1 Nef peptide pool negative control/reference culture. CDR3 loop: CASSLTPSYNSPLHF. The CDR3 region has the DNA TGTGCCAGTAGTCTCACCCCCTCCTATAATTCACCCCTCCACTTT.